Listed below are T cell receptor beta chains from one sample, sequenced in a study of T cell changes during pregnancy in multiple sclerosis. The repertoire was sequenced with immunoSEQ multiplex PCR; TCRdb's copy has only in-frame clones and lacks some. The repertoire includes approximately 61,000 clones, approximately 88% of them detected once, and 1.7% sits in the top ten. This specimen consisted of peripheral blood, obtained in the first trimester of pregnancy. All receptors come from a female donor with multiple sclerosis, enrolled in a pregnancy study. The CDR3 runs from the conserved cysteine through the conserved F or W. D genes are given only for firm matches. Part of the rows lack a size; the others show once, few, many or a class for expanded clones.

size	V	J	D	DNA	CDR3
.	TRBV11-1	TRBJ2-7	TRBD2	TGTGCCAGCCGCGAATCTAGCGGGAGTTACGAGCAGTACTTC	CASRESSGSYEQYF
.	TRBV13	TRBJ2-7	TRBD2	TGTGCCAGCAGCTTCTCCGGGACTAGACACGAGCAGTACTTC	CASSFSGTRHEQYF
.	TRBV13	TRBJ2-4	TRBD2	TGTGCCAGCAGCCCGACTCGCGGTAGCGGGAGGTACCAAGCCAAAAACATTCAGTACTTC	CASSPTRGSGRYQAKNIQYF
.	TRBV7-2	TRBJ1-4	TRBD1	TGTGCCAGCAGCATACGGACAGGGCGGGAAAAACTGTTTTTT	CASSIRTGREKLFF
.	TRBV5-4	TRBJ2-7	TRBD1	TGTGCCAGCAGCCTGGACAGGGTCCCCGAGCAGTACTTC	CASSLDRVPEQYF
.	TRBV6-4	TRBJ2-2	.	TGTGCCAGCAGTGAGAAGGGGGCGAACACCGGGGAGCTGTTTTTT	CASSEKGANTGELFF
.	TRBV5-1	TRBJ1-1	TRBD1	TGCGCCAGCAGCTTCTATCCCGGGACAGGCAGGAACACTGAAGCTTTCTTT	CASSFYPGTGRNTEAFF
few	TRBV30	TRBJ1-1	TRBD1	TGTGCCTGGAGTTCGGACAGGGCTGAAGCTTTCTTT	CAWSSDRAEAFF
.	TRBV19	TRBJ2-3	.	TGTGCCAGTAGTATAACCGGGACAAAAAGCACAGATACGCAGTATTTT	CASSITGTKSTDTQYF
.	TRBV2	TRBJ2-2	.	TGTGCCAGTTTGGGGAGAGGCTTCGGGGAGCTGTTTTTT	CASLGRGFGELFF
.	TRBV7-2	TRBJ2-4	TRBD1	TGTGCCAGCAGCTACGGGACAGGTCAAGCCAAAAACATTCAGTACTTC	CASSYGTGQAKNIQYF
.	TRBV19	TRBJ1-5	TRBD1	TGTGCCAGTAGTATAGGAACAGGGGGCTTTCAGCCCCAGCATTTT	CASSIGTGGFQPQHF
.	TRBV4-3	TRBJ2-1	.	TGCGCCAGCAGCCAAGATCTGACGGGGTACTCCTACAATGAGCAGTTCTTC	CASSQDLTGYSYNEQFF
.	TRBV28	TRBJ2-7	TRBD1	TGTGCCAGCAGTTTTAGGGGCAGGGGGTACTACGAGCAGTACTTC	CASSFRGRGYYEQYF
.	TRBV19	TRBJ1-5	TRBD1	TGTGCCAGCCGCGGGGCAGGGGGCAAAAGCAATCAGCCCCAGCATTTT	CASRGAGGKSNQPQHF
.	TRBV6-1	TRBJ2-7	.	TGTGCCAGCAGTGATCCGGGGTGGATGTACGAGCAGTACTTC	CASSDPGWMYEQYF